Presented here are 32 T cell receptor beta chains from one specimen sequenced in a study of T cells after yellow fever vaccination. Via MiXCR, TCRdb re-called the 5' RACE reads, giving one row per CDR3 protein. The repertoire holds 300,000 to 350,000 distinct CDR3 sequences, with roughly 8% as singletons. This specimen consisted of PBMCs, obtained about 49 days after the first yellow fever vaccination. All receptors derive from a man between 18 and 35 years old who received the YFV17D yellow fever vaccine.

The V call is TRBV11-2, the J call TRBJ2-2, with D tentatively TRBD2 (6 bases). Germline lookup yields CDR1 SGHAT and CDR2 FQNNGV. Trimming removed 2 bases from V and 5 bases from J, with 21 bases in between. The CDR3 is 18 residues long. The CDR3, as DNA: TGTGCCAGCAGCTTAAGGGTCGGAGGGGAACAGAGGACCGGGGAGCTGTTTTTT. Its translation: CASSLRVGGEQRTGELFF.

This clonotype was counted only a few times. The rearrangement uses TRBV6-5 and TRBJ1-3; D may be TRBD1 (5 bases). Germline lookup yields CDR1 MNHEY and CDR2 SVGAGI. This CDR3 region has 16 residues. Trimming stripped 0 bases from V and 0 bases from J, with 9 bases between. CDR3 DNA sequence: TGTGCCAGCAGTTACTCGGCAGGGAGCTCTGGAAACACCATATATTTT. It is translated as CASSYSAGSSGNTIYF.

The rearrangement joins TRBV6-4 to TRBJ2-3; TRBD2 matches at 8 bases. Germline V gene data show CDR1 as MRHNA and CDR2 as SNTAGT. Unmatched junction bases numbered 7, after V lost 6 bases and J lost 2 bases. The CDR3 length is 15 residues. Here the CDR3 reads CASSRLATPTDTQYF. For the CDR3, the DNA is TGTGCCAGCAGCCGACTAGCGACCCCCACAGATACGCAGTATTTT.

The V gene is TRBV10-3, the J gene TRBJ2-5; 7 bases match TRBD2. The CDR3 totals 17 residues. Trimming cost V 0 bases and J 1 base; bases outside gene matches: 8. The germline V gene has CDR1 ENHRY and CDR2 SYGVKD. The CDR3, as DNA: TGTGCCATCAGTGAGTCAGCAAGCGGGGTCAGCCAAGAGACCCAGTACTTC. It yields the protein CAISESASGVSQETQYF.

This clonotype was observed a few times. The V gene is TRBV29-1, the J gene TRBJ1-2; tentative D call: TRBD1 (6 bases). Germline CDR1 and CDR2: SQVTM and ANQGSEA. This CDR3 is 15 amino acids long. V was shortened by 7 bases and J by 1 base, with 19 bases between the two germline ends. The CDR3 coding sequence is TGCAGCGCTACCCTCCTGAGGACAGATAACTATGGCTACACCTTC. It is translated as CSATLLRTDNYGYTF.

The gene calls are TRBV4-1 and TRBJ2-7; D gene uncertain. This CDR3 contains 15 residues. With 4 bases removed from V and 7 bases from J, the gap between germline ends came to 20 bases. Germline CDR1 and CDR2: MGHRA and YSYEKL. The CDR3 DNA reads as TGCGCCAGCAGCCCGTTCTCCGGGTCCCAGGAGGAGCAGTACTTC. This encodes CASSPFSGSQEEQYF.

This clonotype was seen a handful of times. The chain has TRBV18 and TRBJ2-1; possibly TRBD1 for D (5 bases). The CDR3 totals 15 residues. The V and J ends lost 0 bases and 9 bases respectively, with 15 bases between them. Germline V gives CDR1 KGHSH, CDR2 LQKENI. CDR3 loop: CASSPPSLGAGEQFF. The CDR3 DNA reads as TGTGCCAGCTCACCACCGTCTTTAGGGGCCGGTGAGCAGTTCTTC.

This chain's CDR3 is CASSFFSPGPGNTIYF. CDR3 in DNA: TGCGCCAGCAGCTTTTTCAGCCCAGGCCCTGGAAACACCATATATTTT. The rearrangement uses TRBV5-1 and TRBJ1-3; D is uncertain. The CDR3 extends over 16 amino acids. The germline V gene encodes CDR1 SGHRS and CDR2 YFSETQ. With 2 bases removed from V and 2 bases from J, the gap between germline ends came to 14 bases.

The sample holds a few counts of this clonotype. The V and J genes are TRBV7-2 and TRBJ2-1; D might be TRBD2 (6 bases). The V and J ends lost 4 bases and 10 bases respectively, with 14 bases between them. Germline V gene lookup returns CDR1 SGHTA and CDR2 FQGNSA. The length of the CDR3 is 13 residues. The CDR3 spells CASSSGDLREQFF. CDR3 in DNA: TGTGCCAGCAGCTCGGGGGACTTGCGGGAGCAGTTCTTC.

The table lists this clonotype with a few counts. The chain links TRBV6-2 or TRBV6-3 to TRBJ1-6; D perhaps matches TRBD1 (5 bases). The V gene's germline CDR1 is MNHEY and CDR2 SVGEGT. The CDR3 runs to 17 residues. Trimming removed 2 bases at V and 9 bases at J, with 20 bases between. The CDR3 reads CASSYAPGPQLGSPLHF. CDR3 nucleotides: TGTGCCAGCAGTTACGCCCCGGGACCACAGTTGGGTTCACCCCTCCACTTT.

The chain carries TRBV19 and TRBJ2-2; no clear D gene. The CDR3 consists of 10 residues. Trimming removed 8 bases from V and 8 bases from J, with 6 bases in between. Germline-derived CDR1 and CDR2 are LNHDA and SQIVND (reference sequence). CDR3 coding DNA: TGTGCCAGTGAGGCAGGGGAGCTGTTTTTT. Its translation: CASEAGELFF.

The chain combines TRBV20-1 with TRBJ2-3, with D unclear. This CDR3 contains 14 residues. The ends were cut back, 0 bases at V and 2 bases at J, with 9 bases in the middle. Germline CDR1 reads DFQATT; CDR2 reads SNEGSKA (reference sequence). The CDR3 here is CSARERAITDTQYF. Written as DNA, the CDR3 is TGCAGTGCTAGAGAAAGAGCCATCACAGATACGCAGTATTTT.

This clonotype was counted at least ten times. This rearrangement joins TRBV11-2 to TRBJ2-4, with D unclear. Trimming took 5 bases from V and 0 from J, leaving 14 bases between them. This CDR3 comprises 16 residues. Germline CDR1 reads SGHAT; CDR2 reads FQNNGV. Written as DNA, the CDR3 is TGTGCCAGCAGCCCCCTCCGGCGGCTAGCCAAAAACATTCAGTACTTC. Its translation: CASSPLRRLAKNIQYF.

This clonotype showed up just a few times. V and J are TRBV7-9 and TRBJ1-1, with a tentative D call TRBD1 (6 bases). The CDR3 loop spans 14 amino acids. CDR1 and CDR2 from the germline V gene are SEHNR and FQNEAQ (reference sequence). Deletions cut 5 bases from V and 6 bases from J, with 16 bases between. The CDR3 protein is CASSPRGFNPEAFF. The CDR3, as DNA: TGTGCCAGCAGCCCCAGGGGTTTTAATCCTGAAGCTTTCTTT.

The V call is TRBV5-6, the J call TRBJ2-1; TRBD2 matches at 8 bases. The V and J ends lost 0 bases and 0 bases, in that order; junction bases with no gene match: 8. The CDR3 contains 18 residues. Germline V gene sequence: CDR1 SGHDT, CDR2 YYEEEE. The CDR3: CASSLGSGGLLSYNEQFF. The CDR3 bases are TGTGCCAGCAGCTTGGGCAGCGGGGGCCTCCTCTCCTACAATGAGCAGTTCTTC.

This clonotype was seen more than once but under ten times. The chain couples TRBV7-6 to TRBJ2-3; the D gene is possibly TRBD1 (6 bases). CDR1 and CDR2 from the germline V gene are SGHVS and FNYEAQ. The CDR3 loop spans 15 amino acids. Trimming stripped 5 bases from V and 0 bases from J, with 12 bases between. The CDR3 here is CASSHRVTSTDTQYF. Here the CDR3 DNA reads TGTGCCAGCAGCCACAGGGTGACTAGCACAGATACGCAGTATTTT.

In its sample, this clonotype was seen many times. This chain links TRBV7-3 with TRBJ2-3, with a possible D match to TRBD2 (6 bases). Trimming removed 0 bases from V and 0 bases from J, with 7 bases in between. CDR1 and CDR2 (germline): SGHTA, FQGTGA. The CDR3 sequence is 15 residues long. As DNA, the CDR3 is TGTGCCAGCAGCTTAACGGGGGGTAGCACAGATACGCAGTATTTT. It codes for CASSLTGGSTDTQYF.

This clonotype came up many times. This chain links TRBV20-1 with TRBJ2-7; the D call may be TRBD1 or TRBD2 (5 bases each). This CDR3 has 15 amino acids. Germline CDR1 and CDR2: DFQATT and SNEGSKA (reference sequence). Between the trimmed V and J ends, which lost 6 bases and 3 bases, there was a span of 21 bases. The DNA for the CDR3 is TGCAGTGCAGCCGGGCTCGGGACCCCTGACTACGAGCAGTACTTC. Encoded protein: CSAAGLGTPDYEQYF.

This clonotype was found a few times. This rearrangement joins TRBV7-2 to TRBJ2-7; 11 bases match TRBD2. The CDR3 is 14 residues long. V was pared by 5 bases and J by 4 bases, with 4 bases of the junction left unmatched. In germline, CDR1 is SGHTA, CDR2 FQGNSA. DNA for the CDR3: TGTGCCAGCAGCCCTAGCGGGGGGAGGTACGAGCAGTACTTC. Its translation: CASSPSGGRYEQYF.

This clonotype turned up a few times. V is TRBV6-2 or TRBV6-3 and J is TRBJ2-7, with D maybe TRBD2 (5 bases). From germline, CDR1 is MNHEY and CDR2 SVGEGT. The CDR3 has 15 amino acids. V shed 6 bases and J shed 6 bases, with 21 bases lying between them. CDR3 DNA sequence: TGTGCCAGCAGATCCTCCGGGATCTACAGCGGCGAGCAGTACGTC. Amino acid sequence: CASRSSGIYSGEQYV.

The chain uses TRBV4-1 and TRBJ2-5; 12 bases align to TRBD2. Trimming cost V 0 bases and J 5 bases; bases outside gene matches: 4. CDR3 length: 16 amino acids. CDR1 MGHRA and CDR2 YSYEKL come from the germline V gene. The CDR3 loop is CASSQETSGGRETQYF. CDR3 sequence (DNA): TGCGCCAGCAGCCAAGAGACTAGCGGGGGTCGGGAGACCCAGTACTTC.

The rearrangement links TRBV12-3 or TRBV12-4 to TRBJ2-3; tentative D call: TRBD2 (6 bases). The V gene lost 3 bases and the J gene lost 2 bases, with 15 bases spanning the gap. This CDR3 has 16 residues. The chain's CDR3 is CASSFRDGGPTDTQYF. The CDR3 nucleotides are TGTGCCAGCAGTTTCCGGGACGGAGGGCCCACAGATACGCAGTATTTT.

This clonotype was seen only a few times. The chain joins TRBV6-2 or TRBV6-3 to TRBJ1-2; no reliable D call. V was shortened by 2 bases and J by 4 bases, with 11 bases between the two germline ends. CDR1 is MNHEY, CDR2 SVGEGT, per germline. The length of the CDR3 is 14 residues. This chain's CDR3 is CASSYGQEIYGYTF. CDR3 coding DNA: TGTGCCAGCAGTTACGGGCAGGAGATCTATGGCTACACCTTC.

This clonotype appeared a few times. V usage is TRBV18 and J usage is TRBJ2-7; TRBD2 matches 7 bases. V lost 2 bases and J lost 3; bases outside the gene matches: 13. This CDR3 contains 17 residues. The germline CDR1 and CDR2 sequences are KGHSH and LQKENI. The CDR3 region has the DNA TGTGCCAGCTCACCAGGAATTGGACTAGGAGCCATCTACGAGCAGTACTTC. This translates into CASSPGIGLGAIYEQYF.

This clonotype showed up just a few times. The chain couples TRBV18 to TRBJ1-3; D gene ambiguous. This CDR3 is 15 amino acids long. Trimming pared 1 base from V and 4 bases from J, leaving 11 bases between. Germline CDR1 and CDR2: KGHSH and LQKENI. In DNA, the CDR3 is TGTGCCAGCTCACCACAGGGATCGTACGGAAACACCATATATTTT. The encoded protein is CASSPQGSYGNTIYF. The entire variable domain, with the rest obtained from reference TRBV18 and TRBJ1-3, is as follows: NAGVMQNPRHLVRRRGQEARLRCSPMKGHSHVYWYRQLPEEGLKFMVYLQKENIIDESGMPKERFSAEFPKEGPSILRIQQVVRGDSAAYFCASSPQGSYGNTIYFGEGSWLTVV.

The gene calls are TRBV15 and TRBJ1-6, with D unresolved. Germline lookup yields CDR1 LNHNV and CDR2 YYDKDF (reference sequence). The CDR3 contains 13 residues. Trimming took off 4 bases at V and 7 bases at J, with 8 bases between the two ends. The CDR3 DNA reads TGTGCCACCAGCATCTTCAGGAATTCACCCCTCCACTTT. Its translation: CATSIFRNSPLHF. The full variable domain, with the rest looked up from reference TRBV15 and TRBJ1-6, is DAMVIQNPRYQVTQFGKPVTLSCSQTLNHNVMYWYQQKSSQAPKLLFHYYDKDFNNEADTPDNFQSRRPNTSFCFLDIRSPGLGDTAMYLCATSIFRNSPLHFGNGTRLTVT.

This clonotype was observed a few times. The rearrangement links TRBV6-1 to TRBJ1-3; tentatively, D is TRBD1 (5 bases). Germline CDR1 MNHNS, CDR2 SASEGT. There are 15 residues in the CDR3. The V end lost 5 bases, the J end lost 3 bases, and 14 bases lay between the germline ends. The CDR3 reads CASSRDRGRGNTIYF. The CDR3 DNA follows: TGTGCCAGCAGTAGGGACCGAGGGCGTGGAAACACCATATATTTT.

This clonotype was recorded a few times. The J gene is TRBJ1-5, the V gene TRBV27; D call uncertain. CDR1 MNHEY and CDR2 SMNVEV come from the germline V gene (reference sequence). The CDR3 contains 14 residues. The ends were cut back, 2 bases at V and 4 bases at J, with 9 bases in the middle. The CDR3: CASSLGWGNQPQHF. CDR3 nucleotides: TGTGCCAGCAGTTTAGGGTGGGGTAATCAGCCCCAGCATTTT.

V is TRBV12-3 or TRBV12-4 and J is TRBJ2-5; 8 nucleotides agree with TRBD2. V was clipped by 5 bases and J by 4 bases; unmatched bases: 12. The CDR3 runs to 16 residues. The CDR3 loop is CASSLLPGAGGETQYF. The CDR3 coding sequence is TGTGCCAGCAGTCTCCTGCCGGGGGCGGGGGGAGAGACCCAGTACTTC.

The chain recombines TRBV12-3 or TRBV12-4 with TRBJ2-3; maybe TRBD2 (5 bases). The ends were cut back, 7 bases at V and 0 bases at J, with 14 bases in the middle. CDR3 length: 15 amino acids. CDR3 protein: CASTHFGGSTDTQYF. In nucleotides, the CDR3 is TGTGCCAGCACCCATTTCGGCGGGAGCACAGATACGCAGTATTTT.

CDR3 DNA sequence: TGCAGTGCTAGAGAGGCCCCGGGTTGGGTCTCTGGCTACACCTTC. This sequence encodes CSAREAPGWVSGYTF. This sequence joins TRBV20-1 and TRBJ1-2; D is undetermined. The V and J ends lost 0 bases and 7 bases respectively, with 18 bases between them. This CDR3 comprises 15 residues. Germline lookup yields CDR1 DFQATT and CDR2 SNEGSKA (reference sequence).

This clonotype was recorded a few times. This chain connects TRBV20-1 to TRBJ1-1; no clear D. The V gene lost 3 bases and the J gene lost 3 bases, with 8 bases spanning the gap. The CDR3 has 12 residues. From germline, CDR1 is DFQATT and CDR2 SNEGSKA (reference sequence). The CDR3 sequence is CSASVSDTEAFF. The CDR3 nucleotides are TGCAGTGCTAGTGTGTCGGACACTGAAGCTTTCTTT.